The 2 T cell receptor beta chains given below trace back to one sample, sequenced in a study of cytomegalovirus exposure and HLA in healthy donors (dated by TCRdb to about 2017). The library was generated by the immunoSEQ multiplex PCR assay. The multiplex PCR relied on a mix of 60 forward primers for TCR Vbeta segments and 13 reverse primers for TCR Jbeta segments. TCRdb re-hosts the immuneACCESS table, in-frame sequences only. Its copies lack some clones; in the studies checked, an unresolved V gene accounts for under half of them, and the cause for the rest is not known. The sample table contains 120,000 to 150,000 clones; only one count was recorded for about 84% of them. 3% to 3.5% of the sample lies in the top ten. The sample consisted of PBMCs. These receptors all stem from a male donor in good health and CMV-seronegative.

The chain employs TRBV28 and TRBJ2-7; D is possibly TRBD2 (6 bases). Per germline, CDR1 MDHEN and CDR2 SYDVKM. The ends were cut back, 6 bases at V and 1 base at J, with 13 bases in the middle. This CDR3 is built from 14 residues. CDR3 bases: TGTGCCAGCAGCCTTAGCGGAGGTTCCTACGAGCAGTACTTC. Encoded protein: CASSLSGGSYEQYF.

The table lists this clone with a few counts. J is TRBJ1-3 and V is TRBV28; 8 bases align to TRBD1. Germline loops: CDR1 MDHEN, CDR2 SYDVKM. This CDR3 is built from 15 residues. Germline trimming cut 7 bases from V and 0 bases from J; bases unmatched to any gene: 5. The CDR3 DNA is TGTGCCAGCATCCAGACAGGGGCCTCTGGAAACACCATATATTTT. It translates to CASIQTGASGNTIYF.